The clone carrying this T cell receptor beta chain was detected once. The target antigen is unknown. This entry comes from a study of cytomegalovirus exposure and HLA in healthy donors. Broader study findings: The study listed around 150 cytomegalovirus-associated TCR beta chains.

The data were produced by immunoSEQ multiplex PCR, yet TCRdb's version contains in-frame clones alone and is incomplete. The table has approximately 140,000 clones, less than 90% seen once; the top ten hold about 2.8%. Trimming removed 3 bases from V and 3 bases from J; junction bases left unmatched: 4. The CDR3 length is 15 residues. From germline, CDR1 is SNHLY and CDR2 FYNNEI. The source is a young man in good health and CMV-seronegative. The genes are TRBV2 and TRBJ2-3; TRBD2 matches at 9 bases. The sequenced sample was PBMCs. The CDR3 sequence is CASSDASGVTDTQYF. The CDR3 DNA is TGTGCCAGCAGTGACGCTAGCGGGGTTACAGATACGCAGTATTTT.